This T cell receptor (beta chain) came from a study of shared clonotypes between healthy human individuals. Study summary: The plates for each donor numbered three CD4 naive, three CD4 memory, two CD8 naive and one CD8 memory.

On this clone itself: The antigen is not known.

Germline V gives CDR1 MNHNS, CDR2 SASEGT. The CDR3 runs 15 residues. With 6 bases removed from V and 5 bases from J, the gap between germline ends came to 18 bases. Produced via immunoSEQ multiplex PCR; TCRdb's table is partial and in-frame only. The sample has a few million clones, approximately 92% seen once; the top ten hold over 0.12%. The study's findings and limits: A limitation of the genetic and exposure-history diversity represented arose from few donors.

This TCR was recovered from a man younger than 35 in good health. Sequenced input: naive CD4+ T cells sorted from blood. Subset of the sample: CD45RA+ positively selected. The chain joins TRBV6-1 to TRBJ2-3, with TRBD1 as a possible D gene (7 bases). Written as DNA, the CDR3 is TGTGCCAGCAGCAAAGTGGGGCAGGGGGGAGATACGCAGTATTTT. Its translation: CASSKVGQGGDTQYF.